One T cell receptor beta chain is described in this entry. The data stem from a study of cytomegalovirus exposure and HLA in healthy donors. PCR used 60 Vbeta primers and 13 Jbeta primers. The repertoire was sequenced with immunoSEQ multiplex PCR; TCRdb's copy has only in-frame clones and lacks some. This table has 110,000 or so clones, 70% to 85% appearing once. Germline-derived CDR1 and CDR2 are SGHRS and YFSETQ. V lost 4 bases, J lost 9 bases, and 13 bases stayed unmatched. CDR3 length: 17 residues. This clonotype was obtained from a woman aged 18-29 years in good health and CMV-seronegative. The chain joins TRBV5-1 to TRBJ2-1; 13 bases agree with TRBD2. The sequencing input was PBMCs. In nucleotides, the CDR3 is TGCGCCAGCAGCCCAAACCCCGAGACTAGCGGGAGGTTTGAGCAGTTCTTC. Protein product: CASSPNPETSGRFEQFF.